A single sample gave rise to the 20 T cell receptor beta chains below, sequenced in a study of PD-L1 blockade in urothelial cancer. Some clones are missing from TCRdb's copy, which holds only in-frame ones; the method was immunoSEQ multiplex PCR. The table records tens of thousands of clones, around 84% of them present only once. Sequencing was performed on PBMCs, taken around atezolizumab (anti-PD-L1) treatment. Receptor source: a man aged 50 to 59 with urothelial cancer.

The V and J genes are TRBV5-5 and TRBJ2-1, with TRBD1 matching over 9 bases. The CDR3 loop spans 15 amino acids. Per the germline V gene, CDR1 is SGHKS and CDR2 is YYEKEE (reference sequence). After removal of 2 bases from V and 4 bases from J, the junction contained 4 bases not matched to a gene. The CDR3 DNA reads TGTGCCAGCAGCTTCCGGGACAGGGTATACAATGAGCAGTTCTTC. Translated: CASSFRDRVYNEQFF.

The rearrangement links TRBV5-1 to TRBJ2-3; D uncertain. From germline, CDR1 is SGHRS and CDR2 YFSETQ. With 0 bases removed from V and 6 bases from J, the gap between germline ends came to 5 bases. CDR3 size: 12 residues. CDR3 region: CASSLDLDTQYF. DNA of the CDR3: TGCGCCAGCAGCTTGGACTTGGATACGCAGTATTTT.

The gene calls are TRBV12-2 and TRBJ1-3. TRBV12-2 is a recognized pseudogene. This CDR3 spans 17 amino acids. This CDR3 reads CASRLSEEGYPGNTIYF. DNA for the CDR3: TGTGCAAGTCGCCTTAGCGAGGAGGGGTACCCTGGAAACACCATATATTTT.

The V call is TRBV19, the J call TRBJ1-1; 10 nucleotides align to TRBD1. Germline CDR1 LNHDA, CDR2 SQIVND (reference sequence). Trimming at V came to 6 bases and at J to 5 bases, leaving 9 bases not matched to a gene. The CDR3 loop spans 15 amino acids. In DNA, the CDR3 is TGTGCCAGTAGGGTTTTGGACAGGGGGAGTACTGAAGCTTTCTTT. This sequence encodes CASRVLDRGSTEAFF. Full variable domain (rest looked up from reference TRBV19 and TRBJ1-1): DGGITQSPKYLFRKEGQNVTLSCEQNLNHDAMYWYRQDPGQGLRLIYYSQIVNDFQKGDIAEGYSVSREKKESFPLTVTSAQKNPTAFYLCASRVLDRGSTEAFFGQGTRLTVV.

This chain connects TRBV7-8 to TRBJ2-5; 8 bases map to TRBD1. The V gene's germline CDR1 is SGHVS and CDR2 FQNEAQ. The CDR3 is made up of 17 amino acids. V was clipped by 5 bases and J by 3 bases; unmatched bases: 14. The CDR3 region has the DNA TGTGCCAGCAGCACAGTTAGGGTGCCGGGACAGGAAGAGACCCAGTACTTC. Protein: CASSTVRVPGQEETQYF. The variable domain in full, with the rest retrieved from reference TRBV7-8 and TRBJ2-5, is GAGVSQSPRYKVAKRGQDVALRCDPISGHVSLFWYQQALGQGPEFLTYFQNEAQLDKSGLPSDRFFAERPEGSVSTLKIQRTQQEDSAVYLCASSTVRVPGQEETQYFGPGTRLLVL.

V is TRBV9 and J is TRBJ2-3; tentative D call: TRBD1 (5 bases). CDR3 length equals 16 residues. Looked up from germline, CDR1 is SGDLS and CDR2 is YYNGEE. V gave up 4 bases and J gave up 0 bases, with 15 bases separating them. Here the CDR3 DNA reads TGTGCCAGCAGCCCCAATCCAGGGCCTAGCACAGATACGCAGTATTTT. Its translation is CASSPNPGPSTDTQYF. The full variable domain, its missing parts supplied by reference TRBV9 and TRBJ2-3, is DSGVTQTPKHLITATGQRVTLRCSPRSGDLSVYWYQQSLDQGLQFLIQYYNGEERAKGNILERFSAQQFPDLHSELNLSSLELGDSALYFCASSPNPGPSTDTQYFGPGTRLTVL.

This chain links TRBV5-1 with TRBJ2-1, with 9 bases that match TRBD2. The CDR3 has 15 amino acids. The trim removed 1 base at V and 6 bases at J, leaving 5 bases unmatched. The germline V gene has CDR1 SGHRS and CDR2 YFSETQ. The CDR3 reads CASSLRREGPNEQFF. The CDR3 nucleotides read TGCGCCAGCAGCTTGAGGCGGGAGGGTCCCAATGAGCAGTTCTTC.

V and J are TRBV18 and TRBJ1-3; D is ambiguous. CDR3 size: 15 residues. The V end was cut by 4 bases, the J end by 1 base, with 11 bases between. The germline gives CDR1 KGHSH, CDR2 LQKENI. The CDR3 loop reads CASSQGRESGNTIYF. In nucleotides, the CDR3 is TGTGCCAGCTCACAAGGACGGGAGTCTGGAAACACCATATATTTT.

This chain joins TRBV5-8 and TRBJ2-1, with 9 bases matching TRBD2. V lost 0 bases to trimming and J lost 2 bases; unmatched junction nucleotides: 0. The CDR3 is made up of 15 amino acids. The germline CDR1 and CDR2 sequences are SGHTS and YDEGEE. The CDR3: CASSLVAGAYNEQFF. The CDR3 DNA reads TGTGCCAGCAGCTTGGTAGCGGGAGCCTACAATGAGCAGTTCTTC.

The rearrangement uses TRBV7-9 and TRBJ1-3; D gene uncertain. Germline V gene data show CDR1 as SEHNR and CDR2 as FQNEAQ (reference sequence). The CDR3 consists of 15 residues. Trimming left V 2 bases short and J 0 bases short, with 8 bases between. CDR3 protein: CASSLIRGSGNTIYF. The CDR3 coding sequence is TGTGCCAGCAGCTTAATACGGGGCTCTGGAAACACCATATATTTT. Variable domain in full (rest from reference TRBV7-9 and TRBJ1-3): DTGVSQNPRHKITKRGQNVTFRCDPISEHNRLYWYRQTLGQGPEFLTYFQNEAQLEKSRLLSDRFSAERPKGSFSTLEIQRTEQGDSAMYLCASSLIRGSGNTIYFGEGSWLTVV.

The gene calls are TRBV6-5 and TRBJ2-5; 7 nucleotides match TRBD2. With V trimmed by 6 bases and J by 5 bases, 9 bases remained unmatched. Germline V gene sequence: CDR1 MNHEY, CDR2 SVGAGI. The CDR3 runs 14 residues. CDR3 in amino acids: CASRGTTSGETQYF. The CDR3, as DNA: TGTGCCAGCAGAGGGACTACTTCGGGGGAGACCCAGTACTTC.

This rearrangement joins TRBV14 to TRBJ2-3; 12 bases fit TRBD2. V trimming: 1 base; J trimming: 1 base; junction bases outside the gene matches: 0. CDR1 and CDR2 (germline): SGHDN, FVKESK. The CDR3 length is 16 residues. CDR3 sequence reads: CASSQGLAGGTDTQYF. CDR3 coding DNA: TGTGCCAGCAGCCAAGGACTAGCGGGGGGCACAGATACGCAGTATTTT.

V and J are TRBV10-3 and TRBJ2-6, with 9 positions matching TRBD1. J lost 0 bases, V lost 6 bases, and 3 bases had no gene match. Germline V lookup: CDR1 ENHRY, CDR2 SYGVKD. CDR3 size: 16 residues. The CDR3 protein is CAISGTGPSGANVLTF. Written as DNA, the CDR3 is TGTGCCATCAGCGGGACAGGGCCCTCTGGGGCCAACGTCCTGACTTTC.

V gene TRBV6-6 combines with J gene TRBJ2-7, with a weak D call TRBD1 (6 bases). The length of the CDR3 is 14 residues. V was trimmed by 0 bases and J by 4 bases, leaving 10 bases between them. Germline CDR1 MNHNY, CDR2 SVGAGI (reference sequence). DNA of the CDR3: TGTGCCAGCAGTTACTCCAGGGGCTTATACGAGCAGTACTTC. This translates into CASSYSRGLYEQYF.

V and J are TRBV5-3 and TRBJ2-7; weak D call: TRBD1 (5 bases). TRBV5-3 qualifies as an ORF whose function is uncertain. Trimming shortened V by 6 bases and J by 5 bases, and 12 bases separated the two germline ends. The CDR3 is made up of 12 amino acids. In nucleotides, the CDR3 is TGTGCCAGAAAAGCAGGGTTGAACGAGCAGTACTTC. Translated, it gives CARKAGLNEQYF.

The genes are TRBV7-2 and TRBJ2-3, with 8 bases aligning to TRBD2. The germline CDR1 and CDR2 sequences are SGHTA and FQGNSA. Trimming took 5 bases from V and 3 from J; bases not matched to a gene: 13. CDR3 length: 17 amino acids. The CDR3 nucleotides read TGTGCCAGCAGCCCGAGCTTGGTAGCGGGGATGACAGATACGCAGTATTTT. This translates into CASSPSLVAGMTDTQYF.

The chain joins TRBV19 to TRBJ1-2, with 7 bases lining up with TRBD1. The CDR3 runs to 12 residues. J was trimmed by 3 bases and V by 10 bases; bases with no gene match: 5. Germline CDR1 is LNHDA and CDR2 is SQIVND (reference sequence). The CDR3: CATLGTDYGYTF. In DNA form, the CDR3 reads TGTGCCACACTTGGGACAGACTATGGCTACACCTTC. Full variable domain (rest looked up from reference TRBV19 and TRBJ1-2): DGGITQSPKYLFRKEGQNVTLSCEQNLNHDAMYWYRQDPGQGLRLIYYSQIVNDFQKGDIAEGYSVSREKKESFPLTVTSAQKNPTAFYLCATLGTDYGYTFGSGTRLTVV.

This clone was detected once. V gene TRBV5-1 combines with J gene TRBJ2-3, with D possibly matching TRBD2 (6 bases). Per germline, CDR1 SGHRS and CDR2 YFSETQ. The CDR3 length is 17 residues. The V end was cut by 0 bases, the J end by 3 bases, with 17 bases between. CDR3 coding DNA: TGCGCCAGCAGCTTGGGGACACTGGCGGGGCCGACAGATACGCAGTATTTT. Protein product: CASSLGTLAGPTDTQYF.

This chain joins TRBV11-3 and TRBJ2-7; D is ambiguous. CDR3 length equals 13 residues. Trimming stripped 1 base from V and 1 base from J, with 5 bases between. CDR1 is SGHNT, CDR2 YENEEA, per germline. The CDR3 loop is CASSLGASYEQYF. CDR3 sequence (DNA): TGTGCCAGCAGCTTAGGGGCTTCCTACGAGCAGTACTTC.

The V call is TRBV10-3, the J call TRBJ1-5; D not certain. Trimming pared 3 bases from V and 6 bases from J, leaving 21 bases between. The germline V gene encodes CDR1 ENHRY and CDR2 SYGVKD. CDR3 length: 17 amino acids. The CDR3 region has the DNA TGTGCCATCAGTGACGATCGAGGGTCGAGGGTAGGTCAGCCCCAGCATTTT. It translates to CAISDDRGSRVGQPQHF.